This TCR beta chain stems from a study of CD8+CD57+ T cells in acquired aplastic anemia. Genomic DNA, the template, was used for profiling of the TCR beta VDJ and CDR3. TCRdb redid the calling of the reads with MiXCR, one entry per CDR3 protein. The table includes some 200,000 distinct CDR3 sequences, 65% detected once. The CDR3 has 13 amino acids. The germline gives CDR1 LNHDA, CDR2 SQIVND (reference sequence). V was shortened by 0 bases and J by 9 bases, with 8 bases between the two germline ends. A few counts support this clonotype. Only patients with CD8+CD57+ cell expansion on flow cytometry were chosen for sequencing.

This sequence was found in a human donor with aplastic anemia. V and J are TRBV19 and TRBJ2-2; TRBD2 is a possible D gene (6 bases). Source material: sorted CD4+, CD8+, or CD8+CD57+ T cells (not recorded which) from PBMCs. The DNA for the CDR3 is TGTGCCAGTAGTATAGAAACTAGCAGGGAGCTGTTTTTT. This codes for CASSIETSRELFF.